This T cell receptor beta chain is from a study of graft-versus-host responses after intestinal transplantation. At the level of the study: Multivisceral, liver-intestinal, or isolated intestinal transplants were given to recipients. Every transplant recipient was induced with anti-thymocyte globulin, then maintained on tacrolimus and steroids for about 3 years.

The assay was immunoSEQ multiplex PCR, and TCRdb's table has in-frame clones only and misses some. Of some 130,000 clones in the sample, roughly 93% were seen once. Study-wide points: Among recipient marrow samples, GvH clones were found; some appeared first in ileum or blood.

Germline CDR1 is SGHRS and CDR2 is YFSETQ. This CDR3 has 14 residues. V was clipped by 2 bases and J by 1 base, with 8 bases between them. To note about this clone: Antigen specificity is unknown.

The chain uses TRBV5-1 and TRBJ2-3; D is perhaps TRBD1 or TRBD2 (5 bases each). The sequence was collected from a human donor who received an intestinal transplant. The starting material was unstimulated CD4+ T cells sorted from spleen or lymph node cells, obtained before intestinal transplant. This CDR3 is CASSLRDGTDTQYF. Written as DNA, the CDR3 is TGCGCCAGCAGCTTAAGGGACGGCACAGATACGCAGTATTTT.